The text below deals with one T cell receptor (beta chain). No antigen is known for it. The genes are named according to mouse. The read is 1 residue too short to cover the CDR3 end, so that end is filled in from the germline J gene. The data stem from a study of tissue T cells after allogeneic stem cell transplantation. The study's findings and limits: The patient cohort was small and clinically heterogeneous, with limited sampling depth. Tissue-detected TCR repertoire was only partly captured by blood and spleen T cells. Anatomically similar tissues had similar TCR repertoires within each patient.

The germline V gene has CDR1 SNHLY and CDR2 FYNGKV (reference sequence). The CDR3 length is 13 residues. The V gene end was trimmed by 3 bases and the J gene end by 9 bases; junction bases not matched to a gene: 5. The sample's time point: mouse harvest day 7 after allogeneic transplant. The graft held 10^6 splenic CD5+ T cells and 10^7 T-cell-depleted bone marrow cells. Mice had MHC-mismatched B6 into BALB/c GVHD, sampled day 7 or 14. Sequencing used immunoSEQ multiplex PCR; TCRdb keeps in-frame clones, though not all of them. The sample shows some 6,600 clones, just under 50% of them seen only once.

The receptor was derived from a female BALB/c mouse given C57BL/6 T cells with graft-versus-host disease after an allogeneic hematopoietic cell transplant. The sample taken for sequencing was lymph node tissue. The chain carries TRBV3 and TRBJ2-1; 7 bases match TRBD2. CDR3 DNA, as far as it was read: TGTGCCAGCAGCTTCCTGGGGGAGGGTGAGCAGTTC. Amino acid sequence: CASSFLGEGEQF. The entire CDR3 protein is CASSFLGEGEQFF. The full variable domain, completed using reference TRBV3 and TRBJ2-1, is GPKVLQIPSHQIIDMGQMVTLNCDPVSNHLYFYWYKQILGQQMEFLVNFYNGKVMEKSKLFKDQFSVERPDGSYFTLKIQPTALEDSAVYFCASSFLGEGEQFFGPGTRLTVL.